The subject of this entry is one T cell receptor beta chain. The antigen remains unidentified. The data were taken from a study of T cell repertoires in cytomegalovirus infection. MiXCR, applied by TCRdb to the reads, yields one record per CDR3 protein. The sample shows some 920,000 distinct CDR3 sequences, 30% to 40% of them seen only once. The input for sequencing was cultured CD8+ T cells from PBMCs, taken from culture after CMV antigen stimulation. The receptor comes from a human donor in good health (CMV status not recorded). Some clones in this sample may be carry-over from other donors' samples.

The CDR3 nucleotides read TGTGCCAGCAGTTACCCTGGAAGGGTCGACTATGGCTACACCTTC. Translation gives CASSYPGRVDYGYTF. The V call is TRBV6-2 or TRBV6-3, the J call TRBJ1-2; D gene uncertain. Germline loops: CDR1 MNHEY, CDR2 SVGEGT. The CDR3 consists of 15 residues. Trimming shortened V by 2 bases and J by 3 bases, and 13 bases separated the two germline ends.